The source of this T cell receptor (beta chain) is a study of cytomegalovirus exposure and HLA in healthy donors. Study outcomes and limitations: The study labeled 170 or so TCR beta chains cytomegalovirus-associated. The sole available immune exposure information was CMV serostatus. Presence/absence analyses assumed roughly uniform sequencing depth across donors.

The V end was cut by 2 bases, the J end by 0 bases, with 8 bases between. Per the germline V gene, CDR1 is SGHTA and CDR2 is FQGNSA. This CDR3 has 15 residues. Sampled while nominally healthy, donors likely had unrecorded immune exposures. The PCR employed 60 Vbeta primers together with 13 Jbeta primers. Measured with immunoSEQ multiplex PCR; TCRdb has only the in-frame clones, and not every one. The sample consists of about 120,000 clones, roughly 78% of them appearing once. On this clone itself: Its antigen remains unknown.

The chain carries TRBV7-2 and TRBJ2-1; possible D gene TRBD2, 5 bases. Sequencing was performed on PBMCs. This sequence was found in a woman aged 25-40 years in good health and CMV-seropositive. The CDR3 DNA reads TGTGCCAGCAGCTTAAACGACTACTCCTACAATGAGCAGTTCTTC. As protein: CASSLNDYSYNEQFF. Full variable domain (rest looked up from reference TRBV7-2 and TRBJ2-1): GAGVSQSPSNKVTEKGKDVELRCDPISGHTALYWYRQSLGQGLEFLIYFQGNSAPDKSGLPSDRFSAERTGGSVSTLTIQRTQQEDSAVYLCASSLNDYSYNEQFFGPGTRLTVL.